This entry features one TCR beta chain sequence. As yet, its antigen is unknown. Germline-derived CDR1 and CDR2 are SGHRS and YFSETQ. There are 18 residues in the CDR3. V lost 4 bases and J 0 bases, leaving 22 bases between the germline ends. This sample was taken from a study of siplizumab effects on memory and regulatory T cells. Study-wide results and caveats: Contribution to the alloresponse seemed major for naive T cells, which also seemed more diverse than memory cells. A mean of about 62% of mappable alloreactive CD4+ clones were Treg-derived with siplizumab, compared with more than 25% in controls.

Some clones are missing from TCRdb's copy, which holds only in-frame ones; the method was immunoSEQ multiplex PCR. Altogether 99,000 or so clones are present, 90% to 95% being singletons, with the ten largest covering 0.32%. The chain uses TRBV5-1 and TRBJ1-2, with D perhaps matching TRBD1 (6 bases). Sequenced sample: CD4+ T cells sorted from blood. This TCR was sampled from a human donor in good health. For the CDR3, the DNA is TGCGCCAGCAGCCCCAATCGGGGGCTGCTACTCACTAACTATGGCTACACCTTC. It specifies CASSPNRGLLLTNYGYTF.